This TCR beta chain was captured in a study of PD-L1 blockade in urothelial cancer. Looking at the study overall: Patients had undergone 0 to 3 prior chemotherapy regimens.

J lost 0 bases, V lost 6 bases, and 11 bases had no gene match. The CDR3 consists of 18 residues. Germline V lookup: CDR1 KGHSH, CDR2 LQKENI. Whole-study findings and limits: Blood TCR clonality below the median before treatment was a predictor of better survival.

With respect to this clone: Antigen specificity is unknown.

Time point defined: pretreatment peripheral blood. Patients had locally advanced or metastatic urothelial carcinoma. Assay: immunoSEQ multiplex PCR; the TCRdb copy retains only in-frame clones and omits some. The table has roughly 87,000 clones, around 89% seen once; the top ten hold more than 0.85%. This clonotype was sampled from a woman at least 80 years old with urothelial cancer. This chain joins TRBV18 and TRBJ2-6, with 7 bases lining up with TRBD1. The sequences come from PBMCs, collected around atezolizumab (anti-PD-L1) treatment. CDR3 in DNA: TGTGCCAGCTCGCTATCCGGGACAGCCGTCTCTGGGGCCAACGTCCTGACTTTC. Its protein is CASSLSGTAVSGANVLTF.